The entry that follows covers one T cell receptor (beta chain) sequence. Measured with immunoSEQ multiplex PCR; TCRdb has only the in-frame clones, and not every one. The profile shows over a million clones, 98% of them singletons. The sample belongs to a study of shared clonotypes between healthy human individuals. At the level of the study: Each donor contributed plates that comprised three CD4 naive, three CD4 memory, two CD8 naive and one CD8 memory.

CD4+ cell separation produced CD45RA+ naive and CD45RA-negative memory subsets. This TCR came from a man younger than 40 in good health. Specimen: naive CD4+ T cells sorted from blood. Stated subset: CD45RA+ positively selected.

The CDR3 loop is CASGLTGSTDTQYF. The CDR3 region has the DNA TGTGCCAGCGGATTGACGGGTAGCACAGATACGCAGTATTTT. The chain links TRBV18 to TRBJ2-3; no reliable D call. The germline V gene encodes CDR1 KGHSH and CDR2 LQKENI. The V end was cut by 8 bases, the J end by 0 bases, with 12 bases between. The CDR3 covers 14 residues.